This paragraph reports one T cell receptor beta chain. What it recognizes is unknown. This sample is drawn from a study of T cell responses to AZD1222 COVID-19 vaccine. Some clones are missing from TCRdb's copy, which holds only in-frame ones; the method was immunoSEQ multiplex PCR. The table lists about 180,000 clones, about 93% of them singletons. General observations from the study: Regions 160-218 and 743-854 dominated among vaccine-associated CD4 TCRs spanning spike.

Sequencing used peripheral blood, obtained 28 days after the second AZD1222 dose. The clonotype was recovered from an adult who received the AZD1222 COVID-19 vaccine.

The CDR3 bases are TGTGCCAGCTCACCACTTGAGGGGTACGCTGAAGCTTTCTTT. Amino acids: CASSPLEGYAEAFF. This chain joins TRBV18 and TRBJ1-1, with a weak D call TRBD1 (5 bases). The CDR3 contains 14 residues. Deletions cut 1 base from V and 6 bases from J, with 12 bases between. Germline lookup yields CDR1 KGHSH and CDR2 LQKENI.